One sample yielded the 10 T cell receptor beta chains listed below, sequenced in a study of T-cell reconstitution after alpha-beta-depleted transplantation in children. As it was prepared, the TCRbeta library received unique molecular identifiers. One entry per CDR3 protein, called by TCRdb with MiXCR from the PCR reads. Of about 92,000 distinct CDR3 sequences listed, 9% to 15% were seen once; the top ten hold approximately 14%. The material sequenced was PBMCs from the stem cell graft donor, taken from the stem cell graft. The receptors come from a human donor who donated a stem cell graft to a child with inherited bone marrow failure.

This clonotype was detected ten times or more. This chain connects TRBV20-1 to TRBJ2-7, with D perhaps matching TRBD2 (5 bases). Germline V gives CDR1 DFQATT, CDR2 SNEGSKA (reference sequence). This CDR3 has 13 amino acids. V was pared by 6 bases and J by 6 bases, with 18 bases between. The CDR3 DNA reads TGCAGTGCCCCAGAGGGCTCCGGAGCCGAGCAGTACTTC. Translating gives CSAPEGSGAEQYF.

This clonotype was detected ten times or more. The CDR3 spells CASSSGQEGLSSYEQYF. CDR3 DNA: TGTGCCAGCAGTTCGGGACAGGAGGGTCTGAGCTCCTACGAGCAGTACTTC. The chain links TRBV13 to TRBJ2-7, with 8 bases that match TRBD1. CDR3 length equals 17 residues. Germline assignment: CDR1 PRHDT and CDR2 FYEKMQ (reference sequence). The ends lost 6 bases at V and 0 bases at J; junction bases unmatched: 13.

At least ten counts were recorded for this clonotype. V usage is TRBV7-2 and J usage is TRBJ1-6; maybe TRBD1 (5 bases). CDR3 length: 15 residues. V lost 1 base and J 9 bases, leaving 13 bases between the germline ends. Germline loops: CDR1 SGHTA, CDR2 FQGNSA. The CDR3 here is CASSLGAGTGSPLHF. CDR3 nucleotides: TGTGCCAGCAGCTTAGGAGCAGGGACGGGTTCACCCCTCCACTTT.

This clonotype was recorded many times. The rearrangement uses TRBV7-2 and TRBJ2-7, with D perhaps TRBD1 or TRBD2 (5 bases each). Germline CDR1 SGHTA, CDR2 FQGNSA. The CDR3 is made up of 14 amino acids. V lost 5 bases, J lost 6 bases, and 17 bases lay in between. CDR3 region: CASSPGTAGGEQYF. CDR3 bases: TGTGCCAGCAGCCCGGGGACGGCGGGCGGCGAGCAGTACTTC.

In its sample, this clonotype was seen once. The junction departs from the called germline gene at one end, perhaps through a read error. The chain has TRBV6-5 and TRBJ2-6; D is perhaps TRBD2 (7 bases). Per the germline V gene, CDR1 is MNHEY and CDR2 is SVGAGI. CDR3 length equals 17 residues. The CDR3 spells CASSSSLGGAGADVLTF. The CDR3 nucleotides read TGTGCCAGCAGTTCCTCCTTAGGGGGGGCTGGGGCCGACGTCCTGACTTTC.

This clonotype has at least ten counts. The chain links TRBV20-1 to TRBJ1-6; no definite D call. V was pared by 5 bases and J by 8 bases, with 10 bases between. Germline loops: CDR1 DFQATT, CDR2 SNEGSKA (reference sequence). The CDR3 has 12 residues. DNA for the CDR3: TGCAGTGCTCGTCTGGAGGATTCACCCCTCCACTTT. As protein: CSARLEDSPLHF.

This chain connects TRBV13 to TRBJ1-1; TRBD1 agrees at 11 bases. The CDR3 is 15 residues long. CDR1 is PRHDT and CDR2 is FYEKMQ in the germline V gene (reference sequence). V shed 4 bases, J shed 6 bases, and the junction held 7 bases outside the gene matches. The CDR3: CASSSDRGREAEAFF. The CDR3 coding sequence is TGTGCCAGCAGCTCGGACAGGGGGCGGGAAGCTGAAGCTTTCTTT.

The table lists this clonotype with many counts. The rearrangement links TRBV18 to TRBJ1-1, with 9 positions matching TRBD1. Germline V gene sequence: CDR1 KGHSH, CDR2 LQKENI. This CDR3 has 14 amino acids. V trimming: 4 bases; J trimming: 1 base; junction bases outside the gene matches: 1. The CDR3 spells CASSQDRGNTEAFF. Written as DNA, the CDR3 is TGTGCCAGCTCACAGGACAGGGGGAACACTGAAGCTTTCTTT.

The V and J genes are TRBV6-1 and TRBJ2-3, with a possible D match to TRBD1 (5 bases). Per germline, CDR1 MNHNS and CDR2 SASEGT. V gave up 7 bases and J gave up 0 bases, with 11 bases separating them. CDR3 size: 14 residues. The CDR3: CASTRDGSTDTQYF. The CDR3 bases are TGTGCCAGCACCAGGGATGGCAGCACAGATACGCAGTATTTT.

This clonotype was seen ten or more times. The chain has TRBV5-1 and TRBJ1-6; D is unresolved. The CDR3 is 15 residues long. Germline V CDR1 and CDR2: SGHRS, YFSETQ. The germline V and J ends were trimmed by 4 bases and 7 bases, with 15 bases remaining between them. The CDR3 region is CASSLERGWNSPLHF. CDR3 nucleotide sequence: TGCGCCAGCAGCCTCGAACGGGGTTGGAATTCACCCCTCCACTTT. The variable domain in full, with the rest retrieved from reference TRBV5-1 and TRBJ1-6, is KAGVTQTPRYLIKTRGQQVTLSCSPISGHRSVSWYQQTPGQGLQFLFEYFSETQRNKGNFPGRFSGRQFSNSRSEMNVSTLELGDSALYLCASSLERGWNSPLHFGNGTRLTVT.